This T cell receptor beta chain was sequenced during a study of cytomegalovirus exposure and HLA in healthy donors. Per germline, CDR1 SEHNR and CDR2 FQNEAQ (reference sequence). V lost 5 bases, J lost 2 bases, and 4 bases lay in between. The CDR3 is 11 residues long. The study's findings and limits: Most subjects' HLA-A and HLA-B alleles were reportedly predicted from TCR beta sequences. Later analysis reportedly placed an Asian-associated ancestry cluster below the roughly 680-donor mean in N-insertions. Some V segments (TRBV6-2 and TRBV6-3 among them) were excluded as indistinguishable.

Details on this clone: What it recognizes is unknown.

Vbeta (60) and Jbeta (13) primers were used in the PCR. In the authors' methods: About 83 million unique TCR beta chains, roughly 12 million shared, were counted in a later analysis. Method: immunoSEQ multiplex PCR; TCRdb's copy keeps in-frame clones and lacks some. The DNA gave D and trimming, while V, J and clone size come from that table. This sample yields about 160,000 clones, of which 80% are seen a single time; 9.7% belongs to the top ten. The chain joins TRBV7-9 to TRBJ2-7; the D is unclear. This clonotype was sampled from a man between 18 and 29 years old in good health and CMV-seropositive. Sequencing was carried out using PBMCs. The CDR3 sequence: CASSVAYEQYF. The CDR3 DNA sequence: TGTGCCAGCAGCGTCGCCTACGAGCAGTACTTC.